This is a list of T cell receptor beta chains from one sample in a study of blood T cell repertoires in COVID-19. Here immunoSEQ multiplex PCR was the method, and the copy in TCRdb shows in-frame clones only, minus some. The table records over 85,000 clones, roughly 84% of them present only once. Sequenced material: peripheral blood. The source is a woman of 80 years or more with COVID-19, enrolled during active disease. CDR3s include the opening cysteine and the closing phenylalanine or tryptophan. The D gene is left open where the match is weak. Not every row has a clone size; where given, it reads once, few, many or a size class.

CDR3 protein: CASRRGPGLSYEQYF
CDR3 DNA: TGTGCCAGCAGGAGGGGGCCCGGCCTCTCTTACGAGCAGTACTTC
V gene: TRBV6-5
D gene: TRBD1
J gene: TRBJ2-7
clone size: once

CDR3 protein: CASSPATSGGTYNEQFF
CDR3 DNA: TGTGCCAGCTCACCCGCGACTAGCGGAGGTACCTACAATGAGCAGTTCTTC
V gene: TRBV18
D gene: TRBD2
J gene: TRBJ2-1
clone size: NA

CDR3 protein: CASSLGEAEQYF
CDR3 DNA: TGTGCCAGCAGTTTGGGGGAGGCCGAGCAGTACTTC
V gene: TRBV28
D gene: NA
J gene: TRBJ2-7
clone size: few

CDR3 protein: CASSPRGPYNEQFF
CDR3 DNA: TGTGCCAGCAGCCCCAGGGGGCCCTACAATGAGCAGTTCTTC
V gene: TRBV7-2
D gene: TRBD1
J gene: TRBJ2-1
clone size: NA

CDR3 protein: CASRISGTSTDTQYF
CDR3 DNA: TGTGCCAGCAGAATTAGCGGGACTAGCACAGATACGCAGTATTTT
V gene: TRBV27
D gene: TRBD2
J gene: TRBJ2-3
clone size: NA

CDR3 protein: CASSYSGQGGTGELFF
CDR3 DNA: TGTGCCAGCAGTTACTCCGGACAGGGCGGCACCGGGGAGCTGTTTTTT
V gene: TRBV6-5
D gene: TRBD1
J gene: TRBJ2-2
clone size: NA

CDR3 protein: CSVFKDSQETQYF
CDR3 DNA: TGCAGCGTTTTCAAGGACTCCCAAGAGACCCAGTACTTC
V gene: TRBV29-1
D gene: NA
J gene: TRBJ2-5
clone size: NA

CDR3 protein: CASSIRTGSTDTQYF
CDR3 DNA: TGTGCCAGCAGCATTCGGACAGGGAGCACAGATACGCAGTATTTT
V gene: TRBV27
D gene: TRBD1
J gene: TRBJ2-3
clone size: NA

CDR3 protein: CASKAIGVPGELFF
CDR3 DNA: TGTGCCAGCAAAGCCATCGGGGTTCCCGGGGAGCTGTTTTTT
V gene: TRBV3-1/TRBV3-2
D gene: NA
J gene: TRBJ2-2
clone size: few

CDR3 protein: CASSLTGQAYNEQFF
CDR3 DNA: TGTGCCAGCAGCTTAACGGGACAGGCCTACAATGAGCAGTTCTTC
V gene: TRBV7-3
D gene: TRBD1
J gene: TRBJ2-1
clone size: NA

CDR3 protein: CASSERGYGYTF
CDR3 DNA: TGTGCCAGCAGTGAACGGGGCTATGGCTACACCTTC
V gene: TRBV2
D gene: NA
J gene: TRBJ1-2
clone size: once

CDR3 protein: CASSPRTGGLDNQPQHF
CDR3 DNA: TGTGCCAGCAGTCCCCGGACAGGGGGCTTGGACAATCAGCCCCAGCATTTT
V gene: TRBV25-1
D gene: TRBD1
J gene: TRBJ1-5
clone size: NA

CDR3 protein: CASGGQGSTYEQYF
CDR3 DNA: TGTGCCAGCGGGGGACAGGGGTCGACCTACGAGCAGTACTTC
V gene: TRBV6-5
D gene: TRBD1
J gene: TRBJ2-7
clone size: NA